This passage covers 17 T cell receptor beta chains from one sample sequenced in a study of blood T cell repertoires in COVID-19. Clones were read by immunoSEQ multiplex PCR, and TCRdb kept only the in-frame ones, dropping some. The sample holds about 400,000 clones, around 87% seen once. The specimen was peripheral blood. The receptors originated from a human donor in a cohort sampled during active COVID-19.

This chain links TRBV7-2 with TRBJ1-2; D is uncertain. Germline V gene lookup returns CDR1 SGHTA and CDR2 FQGNSA. V lost 1 base, J lost 0 bases, and 6 bases lay in between. CDR3 size: 14 residues. As DNA, the CDR3 is TGTGCCAGCAGCTTAGGTCATTCTAACTATGGCTACACCTTC. This codes for CASSLGHSNYGYTF.

This chain links TRBV30 with TRBJ1-2; 8 bases are shared with TRBD1. CDR1 GTSNPN and CDR2 SVGIG come from the germline V gene (reference sequence). V lost 3 bases, J lost 6 bases, and 6 bases stayed unmatched. The CDR3 is 13 residues long. DNA for the CDR3: TGTGCCTGGAGCGGAGGGACAGGAGATGGCTACACCTTC. Translating it yields CAWSGGTGDGYTF.

This clone was recorded only once. This chain uses TRBV12-3 or TRBV12-4 with TRBJ2-5; TRBD2 is a possible D gene (6 bases). The CDR3 length is 12 residues. With 2 bases removed from V and 5 bases from J, the gap between germline ends came to 6 bases. CDR3 sequence reads: CASSLRGETQYF. As DNA, the CDR3 is TGTGCCAGCAGTTTACGGGGGGAGACCCAGTACTTC.

This clone was seen a handful of times. This chain joins TRBV4-1 and TRBJ2-7; perhaps TRBD2 as D (6 bases). Trimming removed 1 base from V and 3 bases from J, with 31 bases in between. The CDR3 extends over 21 amino acids. CDR1 MGHRA and CDR2 YSYEKL come from the germline V gene. The CDR3 is CASSQGLIGTLDRQSSYEQYF. The CDR3 DNA reads TGCGCCAGCAGCCAAGGTCTTATAGGGACTCTCGACCGGCAATCGAGCTACGAGCAGTACTTC.

About this clone itself: The sample carries other DNA sequences with the same CDR3. This chain links TRBV7-2 with TRBJ2-3; 8 bases map to TRBD2. Germline V gene lookup returns CDR1 SGHTA and CDR2 FQGNSA. The CDR3 sequence is 14 residues long. Losses at the gene ends were 3 bases for V and 2 bases for J; bases not matched to a gene: 1. The CDR3: CASSLGLDTDTQYF. The DNA for the CDR3 is TGTGCCAGCAGCTTGGGACTAGACACAGATACGCAGTATTTT.

This chain joins TRBV9 and TRBJ2-3, with D unresolved. Trimming took off 3 bases at V and 2 bases at J, with 10 bases between the two ends. The CDR3 sequence is 14 residues long. Germline values: CDR1 SGDLS, CDR2 YYNGEE. DNA for the CDR3: TGTGCCAGCAGCGACTTTTTACCCACAGATACGCAGTATTTT. This codes for CASSDFLPTDTQYF.

The rearrangement uses TRBV3-1 (or the pseudogene TRBV3-2) and TRBJ1-5; maybe TRBD1 (5 bases). The CDR3 has 15 amino acids. CDR1 and CDR2 (germline): LGHDT, YNNKEL (reference sequence). V was trimmed by 0 bases and J by 4 bases, leaving 10 bases between them. The CDR3 is CASSQDGGVNQPQHF. The DNA of the CDR3 is TGTGCCAGCAGCCAAGATGGGGGGGTAAATCAGCCCCAGCATTTT.

The V gene is TRBV2, the J gene TRBJ2-2, with 11 nucleotides matching TRBD1. Germline assignment: CDR1 SNHLY and CDR2 FYNNEI. The CDR3 is 15 residues long. V shed 6 bases and J 5 bases; nucleotides not matched to a gene: 5. CDR3 region: CASRFRDRGTGELFF. The CDR3 DNA follows: TGTGCCAGCAGATTCCGGGACAGGGGGACCGGGGAGCTGTTTTTT.

The V call is TRBV9, the J call TRBJ2-3, with a possible D match to TRBD1 (5 bases). The CDR3 is made up of 15 amino acids. V shed 0 bases and J shed 2 bases, with 10 bases lying between them. Germline V gives CDR1 SGDLS, CDR2 YYNGEE. CDR3 DNA: TGTGCCAGCAGCGTAGATCAAGGGGACACAGATACGCAGTATTTT. Its translation is CASSVDQGDTDTQYF.

The chain is built from TRBV5-1 and TRBJ2-3; a weak D match, TRBD1 (5 bases). V dropped 2 bases and J dropped 2 bases, with 15 bases sitting between them. The CDR3 covers 16 residues. The germline V gene encodes CDR1 SGHRS and CDR2 YFSETQ. CDR3 protein: CASSFNQDGATDTQYF. The CDR3 bases are TGCGCCAGCAGCTTTAATCAGGATGGGGCCACAGATACGCAGTATTTT.

The chain carries TRBV24-1 and TRBJ1-1; D gene uncertain. The CDR3 totals 13 residues. Between the trimmed V and J ends, which lost 9 bases and 1 base, there was a span of 11 bases. Germline-derived CDR1 and CDR2 are KGHDR and SFDVKD. DNA for the CDR3: TGTGCCACCTCTTTTGCGGAGAACACTGAAGCTTTCTTT. This gives the protein CATSFAENTEAFF.

Turning to this clone: The same CDR3 arises from other DNA sequences in this sample as well. The rearrangement links TRBV19 to TRBJ2-2; D remains unclear. V was clipped by 4 bases and J by 1 base, with 4 bases between them. This CDR3 has 13 residues. Germline CDR1 reads LNHDA; CDR2 reads SQIVND (reference sequence). CDR3 sequence (DNA): TGTGCCAGTAGTACCCAGAACACCGGGGAGCTGTTTTTT. Protein: CASSTQNTGELFF.

The CDR3 here is CASSVAGRDEQYF. CDR3 nucleotide sequence: TGTGCCAGCAGCGTGGCAGGGAGGGACGAGCAGTACTTC. The chain is built from TRBV9 and TRBJ2-7; 7 bases map to TRBD2. Germline CDR1 SGDLS, CDR2 YYNGEE. The ends lost 2 bases at V and 5 bases at J; junction bases unmatched: 4. The CDR3 is 13 amino acids.

V is TRBV2 and J is TRBJ2-3; 7 bases line up with TRBD2. Per the germline V gene, CDR1 is SNHLY and CDR2 is FYNNEI. This CDR3 is 14 amino acids long. J was trimmed by 4 bases and V by 4 bases; bases with no gene match: 5. The CDR3 sequence: CASSVGRAADTQYF. The CDR3 nucleotides read TGTGCCAGCAGTGTGGGGAGGGCCGCAGATACGCAGTATTTT.

J is TRBJ1-2 and V is TRBV7-9; D is ambiguous. The V gene lost 8 bases and the J gene lost 3 bases, with 19 bases spanning the gap. The germline V gene encodes CDR1 SEHNR and CDR2 FQNEAQ (reference sequence). The CDR3 is made up of 15 amino acids. This chain's CDR3 is CASGSSQWGDYGYTF. The CDR3 coding sequence is TGTGCCAGCGGAAGCTCACAGTGGGGAGACTATGGCTACACCTTC.

The chain is built from TRBV12-3 or TRBV12-4 and TRBJ2-7; a possible D gene is TRBD2 (5 bases). The CDR3 extends over 13 amino acids. V lost 2 bases and J 2 bases, leaving 7 bases between the germline ends. The CDR3 DNA reads TGTGCCAGCAGTTTACGGGATCCCTACGAGCAGTACTTC. This codes for CASSLRDPYEQYF.

The genes are TRBV6-5 and TRBJ2-1; 13 bases line up with TRBD2. CDR1 is MNHEY and CDR2 is SVGAGI in the germline V gene. The length of the CDR3 is 15 residues. V lost 5 bases, J lost 9 bases, and 7 bases stayed unmatched. DNA of the CDR3: TGTGCCAGCAGTCCGGGACTAGCGGGAAGTAGTGAGCAGTTCTTC. Residues: CASSPGLAGSSEQFF.